Listed here is a single TCR beta chain. Its matching antigen is unknown. The sample originates from a study of tumor-infiltrating lymphocytes in primary liver carcinoma. Study-wide points: Tumor-adjacent and tumor-blood pairs shared a smaller degree of overlap than tumor region pairs.

Germline V gene sequence: CDR1 MGHRA, CDR2 YSYEKL. The CDR3 loop spans 18 amino acids. V lost 0 bases to trimming and J lost 1 base, with 16 bases between them. The template, 500 ng total RNA, yielded TCR beta cDNA made with a constant-region primer. Researchers made the TCR beta libraries by running three nested multiplex PCR rounds with slightly modified ARM-PCR. The first two PCR rounds used TRBV1-TRBV30 primers with a Cbeta primer, 10 cycles each. One entry per CDR3 protein, called by TCRdb with MiXCR from the multiplex PCR reads. This sample has about 96,000 distinct CDR3 sequences, with approximately 72% found just once. Bulk tissue was left unsorted, and RNA and DNA were co-extracted from 20-30 mg of it.

The TCR sequence derives from a man in his forties with primary liver carcinoma and hepatitis B virus infection. The J gene is TRBJ2-1, the V gene TRBV4-1; the D gene is possibly TRBD2 (6 bases). Sample: tumor-adjacent normal liver tissue. The CDR3 coding sequence is TGCGCCAGCAGCCAAGAGTGGTTGGCGGGAAGTTCCTACAATGAGCAGTTCTTC. Protein sequence: CASSQEWLAGSSYNEQFF.